Reported below is one TCR beta chain. This record belongs to a study of blood T cells in healthy people across ages. The CDR3 extends over 15 amino acids. Losses at the gene ends were 6 bases for V and 4 bases for J; bases not matched to a gene: 12. CDR1 and CDR2 from the germline V gene are MNHNS and SASEGT. Together with a sample-barcoded 5' primer, a J-beta primer mix was included in a second PCR lasting roughly 6 to 12 cycles. TCRdb ran MiXCR on the 5' RACE reads and lists one entry per CDR3 protein. This table holds around 1.5 million distinct CDR3 sequences, 30% to 40% found once. The clonotype comes from a woman under 40 in good health. The gene calls are TRBV6-1 and TRBJ2-7; 7 bases agree with TRBD1. The sequenced sample was blood. CDR3 coding DNA: TGTGCCAGCAGGGGGGAACAGGGGATCGGTTACGAGCAGTACTTC. It translates to CASRGEQGIGYEQYF.